Each of the 3 T cell receptor beta chains below was sequenced from the same sample in a study of control samples from healthy donors and cancer patients. Assay used: immunoSEQ multiplex PCR; TCRdb lists only in-frame clones, some missing. The sample includes just under 60,000 clones, roughly 90% of them seen just once. Input material: PBMCs. The receptors stem from a man aged 40-55 years with colorectal cancer.

This chain uses TRBV30 with TRBJ2-1; 7 bases fit TRBD1. Looked up from germline, CDR1 is GTSNPN and CDR2 is SVGIG (reference sequence). This CDR3 has 13 residues. V dropped 2 bases and J dropped 9; count of bases not matched to a gene: 7. CDR3 region: CAWSTDRVSEQFF. CDR3 DNA sequence: TGTGCCTGGAGTACCGACAGGGTGAGTGAGCAGTTCTTC. Full variable domain (missing parts from reference TRBV30 and TRBJ2-1): SQTIHQWPATLVQPVGSPLSLECTVEGTSNPNLYWYRQAAGRGLQLLFYSVGIGQISSEVPQNLSASRPQDRQFILSSKKLLLSDSGFYLCAWSTDRVSEQFFGPGTRLTVL.

This chain links TRBV19 with TRBJ2-7; 7 bases match TRBD1. From germline, CDR1 is LNHDA and CDR2 SQIVND (reference sequence). This CDR3 is 16 amino acids long. With V trimmed by 2 bases and J by 3 bases, 10 bases remained unmatched. CDR3: CASSIYSRGQSYEQYF. In DNA, the CDR3 is TGTGCCAGTAGTATATATAGTAGGGGACAGAGCTACGAGCAGTACTTC.

The chain combines TRBV5-1 with TRBJ1-1, with TRBD1 as a possible D gene (5 bases). This CDR3 is built from 18 residues. Germline V gene data show CDR1 as SGHRS and CDR2 as YFSETQ. V lost 0 bases to trimming and J lost 0 bases, with 18 bases between them. CDR3 protein: CASSLARDRHVMNTEAFF. The CDR3, as DNA: TGCGCCAGCAGCTTGGCCAGGGACCGCCATGTTATGAACACTGAAGCTTTCTTT.